This T cell receptor (beta chain) was observed in a study of blood T cells in healthy people across ages. Points from the study as a whole: Long-lived donors exceeded aged donors in naive CD4+ cells and diversity.

No fewer than 5.5 micrograms of total RNA were isolated from every sample. The CDR3 is 12 residues long. CDR1 SGHTA and CDR2 FQGNSA come from the germline V gene. The ends were cut back, 5 bases at V and 6 bases at J, with 8 bases in the middle. This clonotype turned up a few times. Its matching antigen is unknown. Sample-barcoded 5' priming and a J-beta primer mix drove a second PCR of roughly 6 to 12 cycles. Each cDNA molecule was tagged by a template-switch adaptor that had 12 random nucleotides. MiXCR, applied by TCRdb to the 5' RACE reads, yields one record per CDR3 protein. This table has roughly 1.6 million distinct CDR3 sequences, about 35% appearing once.

The material sequenced was blood. The origin of this receptor is a woman aged 25 to 39 in good health. The chain employs TRBV7-2 and TRBJ1-3; D is unresolved. The CDR3 region has the DNA TGTGCCAGCAGCGTACACGCAAACACCATATATTTT. It encodes CASSVHANTIYF.